This T cell receptor (beta chain) was profiled in a study of blood T cell repertoires in COVID-19. On the study more broadly: There were acute and convalescent COVID-19 samples, and they came from the United States, Italy and Spain. Sources were T cells, B-cell-depleted T cells, or PBMCs; the material itself was cDNA or gDNA.

Authors' data handling: Amplification of reference gene primers was used by the study to estimate nucleated cell counts. Only in-frame clones appear in the TCRdb table, and some are missing; sequencing was by immunoSEQ multiplex PCR. Clone size and the V and J calls come from that table; the DNA yielded D and trimming. The sample has 150,000 to 200,000 clones, roughly 86% seen once. The CDR3 runs to 12 residues. Germline lookup yields CDR1 KGHSH and CDR2 LQKENI. V shed 6 bases, J shed 7 bases, and the junction held 5 bases outside the gene matches. This TCR derives from a man aged 65 to 85 with acute or convalescent COVID-19. The chain joins TRBV18 to TRBJ1-1, with 7 bases identical to TRBD1. The sample consisted of peripheral blood. Here the CDR3 reads CASSLRDSEAFF. The CDR3, as DNA: TGTGCCAGCTCGCTCCGGGACAGTGAAGCTTTCTTT. Variable domain in full (rest from reference TRBV18 and TRBJ1-1): NAGVMQNPRHLVRRRGQEARLRCSPMKGHSHVYWYRQLPEEGLKFMVYLQKENIIDESGMPKERFSAEFPKEGPSILRIQQVVRGDSAAYFCASSLRDSEAFFGQGTRLTVV.